This T cell receptor (beta chain) was obtained from a study of T cell responses to AZD1222 COVID-19 vaccine listed by TCRdb under 2021. Context from the whole study: A total of more than 230 trial participants underwent TCR sequencing, of whom roughly 210 had received two doses of AZD1222 and some 26 had received two doses of the MenACWY control vaccine. Trial participants were enrolled into age subgroups of 18-55, 56-69 and 70-plus years, which contained roughly 140, 27 and 60 TCR-sequenced participants, respectively.

V is cut back by 4 bases and J by 4 bases, with 10 bases in the junction unmatched. For CDR1 and CDR2, the germline V gene lists SGDLS and YYNGEE. The cysteine opens and the phenylalanine closes a CDR3 of 15 amino acids. Only CDR3 DNA is held: 45 bases, read in frame from base 1. The CDR3 regions of human TCRbeta chains were subjected to immunosequencing. As for how the authors treated the data: Repertoire TCRs were matched against a reference library of SARS-CoV-2-specific TCRs generated with the MIRA antigen-specificity platform. Breadth was defined as the fraction of unique TCRs that were SARS-CoV-2-associated, and depth was defined as the fraction of total T cells that were SARS-CoV-2-associated. Each spike-specific TCR was assigned to its reactive spike region and to a CD4 or CD8 class using the MIRA data. Log10-transformed breadth and depth values were compared by one-way ANOVA with Sidak's multiple comparisons tests. Imported from immuneACCESS, the table was reduced by TCRdb to in-frame sequences with V and J called. These copies leave out some clones; in studies compared against another copy, an unresolved V gene accounts for under half, and the cause of the remainder is not known. V and J calls and clone size are as listed in that table; D and trimming were resolved from the DNA. This sample is represented by 20,000 or so clones; 81% of them were singletons. Clones ranked in the top ten supply under 25% of the sample.

Of note for this clone: Its antigen is currently not known. One base away there is no much larger clone; base qualities are not given.

The sample's time point label is to be understood as: about 28 days (+/-7) after the second vaccine dose. AZD1222 recipients with second doses at about 4 weeks or about 12 weeks were pooled, because spike-specific TCR depth and breadth did not differ between schedules. The vaccinee samples were drawn from two UK trials, COV001 and COV002, one of which was a single-blind randomized controlled phase 2/3 trial testing AZD1222 (ChAdOx1 nCoV-19) in healthy adults. For TCRbeta chain sequencing, PBMC samples from trial participants were taken at day 0 and at day 28 after the second dose. General conclusions and limits of the study: Nearly half of unique spike-specific TCRs reportedly recognized epitopes outside regions mutated in the B.1.351 and B.1.1.7 variants. After two AZD1222 doses, both the breadth and the depth of spike-specific TCRs were significantly higher than at day 0 and than in MenACWY recipients. The whole spike protein was spanned by vaccine-associated CD4 TCRs, and dominant responses were seen in regions 160-218 and 743-854. Conclusions about previously exposed vaccinees are limited because only six or seven AZD1222 recipients were SARS-CoV-2 seropositive at baseline. Because no samples from the day 14 peak response were available, repertoires could be characterized only after the peak T cell response. Most participants were white British and females outnumbered males, and the authors suggested that clonal diversity may have been underestimated. In the small 56-69-year group, the increase in depth fell short of significance, most likely because of low power.

The specimen comprised peripheral blood, sampled 28 days after the second AZD1222 dose. The chain uses TRBV9 and TRBJ2-7, and TRBD2 aligns with 8 junction nucleotides. This clonotype was sampled from an adult who received the AZD1222 COVID-19 vaccine. The nucleotides are TGTGCCAGCAGCCTTACCGGGACTAGTCTGTACGAGCAGTACTTC. The translation is CASSLTGTSLYEQYF.